Below are 16 T cell receptor beta chains sequenced from a single sample in a study of shared clonotypes between healthy human individuals. Profiling relied on immunoSEQ multiplex PCR, and the TCRdb table lists in-frame clones only, not all of them. The sample yields roughly 500,000 clones, about four fifths seen once. Source material: PBMCs. The receptors here all came from a woman in her thirties or forties in good health. Some clones in this sample may be carry-over from other donors' samples.

The rearrangement uses TRBV9 and TRBJ2-2; D perhaps matches TRBD1 (5 bases). V lost 0 bases and J 4 bases, leaving 10 bases between the germline ends. Germline CDR1 and CDR2: SGDLS and YYNGEE. This CDR3 is 15 amino acids long. CDR3 nucleotide sequence: TGTGCCAGCAGCGTAGCAGGGCTGGTCACCGGGGAGCTGTTTTTT. It translates to CASSVAGLVTGELFF.

The V and J genes are TRBV2 and TRBJ2-3, with a tentative D call TRBD2 (6 bases). There are 15 residues in the CDR3. V was trimmed by 6 bases and J by 6 bases, leaving 19 bases between them. The germline CDR1 and CDR2 sequences are SNHLY and FYNNEI. The CDR3 sequence is CASSTFPGAADTQYF. The CDR3 DNA sequence: TGTGCCAGCAGCACGTTTCCGGGAGCGGCGGATACGCAGTATTTT.

This chain uses TRBV6-5 with TRBJ2-5, with a weak D call TRBD1 (7 bases). V lost 1 base, J lost 7 bases, and 16 bases lay in between. This CDR3 is built from 15 residues. Per germline, CDR1 MNHEY and CDR2 SVGAGI. CDR3 amino acids: CASSYFNRGGGTQYF. The CDR3 DNA is TGTGCCAGCAGTTACTTCAACAGGGGAGGTGGGACCCAGTACTTC.

The rearrangement joins TRBV5-4 to TRBJ2-1; 15 positions match TRBD2. This CDR3 contains 20 residues. The V segment lost 4 bases and the J segment 0 bases; nucleotides outside the gene matches: 11. Germline CDR1 is SGHNT and CDR2 is YYREEE (reference sequence). This CDR3 reads CASSPGLAGGGTPSYNEQFF. DNA for the CDR3: TGTGCCAGCAGCCCGGGACTAGCGGGAGGTGGTACGCCCTCCTACAATGAGCAGTTCTTC.

The chain links TRBV19 to TRBJ1-1; no clear D. CDR1 is LNHDA and CDR2 is SQIVND in the germline V gene (reference sequence). Trimming left V 8 bases short and J 1 base short, with 8 bases between. CDR3 length: 12 residues. CDR3 nucleotide sequence: TGTGCCAGTGGTCAGACGAACACTGAAGCTTTCTTT. Amino acid sequence: CASGQTNTEAFF.

V gene TRBV7-2 combines with J gene TRBJ1-2, with D possibly TRBD1 on 5 matching bases. The CDR3 runs 17 residues. Trimming removed 2 bases from V and 4 bases from J, with 20 bases in between. CDR1 is SGHTA, CDR2 FQGNSA, per germline. In nucleotides, the CDR3 is TGTGCCAGCAGCTTATACCGACCTGGGGGGGACGGCTATGGCTACACCTTC. Amino acids: CASSLYRPGGDGYGYTF.

This clone was detected ten times or more. V is TRBV27 and J is TRBJ1-5; possible D gene TRBD1, 6 bases. V lost 3 bases and J 7 bases, leaving 16 bases between the germline ends. Germline-derived CDR1 and CDR2 are MNHEY and SMNVEV (reference sequence). The CDR3 has 15 residues. The CDR3 region is CASSFSSTGRQPQHF. DNA for the CDR3: TGTGCCAGCAGTTTTTCCTCGACAGGAAGGCAGCCCCAGCATTTT.

The CDR3 DNA sequence: TGTGCCAGCAGCTTAGCACAGGGAGAGGTCGTCCTGACTTTC. The encoded protein is CASSLAQGEVVLTF. V usage is TRBV7-6 and J usage is TRBJ2-6, with D maybe TRBD1 (6 bases). CDR3 length equals 14 residues. V was trimmed by 0 bases and J by 12 bases, leaving 12 bases between them. The germline CDR1 and CDR2 sequences are SGHVS and FNYEAQ.

The chain's CDR3 is CASSESLAPSTDTQYF. The CDR3 DNA sequence: TGCGCCAGCAGTGAGTCTCTAGCGCCTAGCACAGATACGCAGTATTTT. This chain joins TRBV10-2 and TRBJ2-3, with a weak D call TRBD2 (6 bases). CDR3 size: 16 residues. CDR1 is WSHSY and CDR2 is SAAADI in the germline V gene. V was pared by 0 bases and J by 0 bases, with 10 bases between.

J is TRBJ2-1 and V is TRBV30; TRBD1 aligns across 9 bases. In germline, CDR1 is GTSNPN, CDR2 SVGIG (reference sequence). The CDR3 spans 15 residues. J gave up 4 bases and V 5 bases, and 9 bases lay outside the gene matches. The CDR3 nucleotides are TGTGCCTGGGGGTTGGGACAGGGATTATACAATGAGCAGTTCTTC. It is translated as CAWGLGQGLYNEQFF.

The chain couples TRBV5-6 to TRBJ2-1, with D unclear. V was cut by 2 bases and J by 5 bases, with 8 bases left in between. The CDR3 is 13 amino acids. The V gene's germline CDR1 is SGHDT and CDR2 YYEEEE. This CDR3 reads CASSLGPNNEQFF. The CDR3 coding sequence is TGTGCCAGCAGCTTAGGTCCCAACAATGAGCAGTTCTTC.

The V and J genes are TRBV11-1 and TRBJ2-5, with 11 bases identical to TRBD2. The CDR3 is 16 residues long. In germline, CDR1 is SGHAT, CDR2 FQDESV (reference sequence). Losses at the gene ends were 5 bases for V and 3 bases for J; bases not matched to a gene: 8. This CDR3 is CASSRLLAGAKETQYF. The CDR3, as DNA: TGTGCCAGCAGCCGGCTACTAGCGGGGGCTAAAGAGACCCAGTACTTC.

This clone was seen a few times. At one end the junction does not follow the germline gene, possibly because of a read error. The genes are TRBV15 and TRBJ2-7, with D perhaps TRBD2 (5 bases). The CDR3 length is 15 residues. CDR1 LNHNV and CDR2 YYDKDF come from the germline V gene (reference sequence). CDR3 protein: CATSRARGSSHEQYF. CDR3 DNA sequence: TGTGCCACCAGCAGAGCCCGGGGTTCCTCCCACGAGCAGTACTTC. Full variable domain (outside the CDR3, taken from reference TRBV15 and TRBJ2-7): DAMVIQNPRYQVTQFGKPVTLSCSQTLNHNVMYWYQQKSSQAPKLLFHYYDKDFNNEADTPDNFQSRRPNTSFCFLDIRSPGLGDTAMYLCATSRARGSSHEQYFGPGTRLTVT.

The chain employs TRBV25-1 and TRBJ2-7, with 7 bases identical to TRBD2. The germline V gene encodes CDR1 MGHDK and CDR2 SYGVNS. The CDR3 is 16 residues long. V lost 8 bases to trimming and J lost 4 bases; unmatched junction nucleotides: 17. Written as DNA, the CDR3 is TGTGCCAGCTCTGGTTTAGGTTGGGAGGGCCCGTACGAGCAGTACTTC. It yields the protein CASSGLGWEGPYEQYF.

V gene TRBV7-2 combines with J gene TRBJ2-7, with 9 bases aligning to TRBD2. This CDR3 is 14 amino acids long. In germline, CDR1 is SGHTA, CDR2 FQGNSA. V lost 4 bases to trimming and J lost 6 bases; unmatched junction nucleotides: 7. CDR3 region: CASSSGTSRVEQYF. DNA of the CDR3: TGTGCCAGCAGCTCCGGGACTAGCCGTGTCGAGCAGTACTTC.

V usage is TRBV7-3 and J usage is TRBJ1-1, with a weak D call TRBD1 (5 bases). The CDR3 runs to 13 residues. CDR1 and CDR2 from the germline V gene are SGHTA and FQGTGA. V was pared by 4 bases and J by 4 bases, with 10 bases between. CDR3 residues: CASSWGFSTEAFF. The CDR3 region has the DNA TGTGCCAGCAGCTGGGGCTTTAGCACTGAAGCTTTCTTT. The whole variable domain, filled in from reference TRBV7-3 and TRBJ1-1, reads GAGVSQTPSNKVTEKGKYVELRCDPISGHTALYWYRQSLGQGPEFLIYFQGTGAADDSGLPNDRFFAVRPEGSVSTLKIQRTERGDSAVYLCASSWGFSTEAFFGQGTRLTVV.